The rows below give T cell receptor beta chains drawn from one sample of a study of T-cell memory formation after mild COVID-19. One entry per CDR3 protein results from TCRdb running MiXCR on the 5' RACE reads. The sample has 540,000 or so distinct CDR3 sequences; about 20% are singletons. The sample consisted of PBMCs or a T cell subset sorted from them (not recorded which). These receptors were taken from an adult woman who had mild COVID-19 (a few samples of this study predate the infection). Cell type and time point are not known. Both conserved end residues are part of each CDR3. The order of the fields is V gene, clone size, CDR3 length, D gene, J gene, CDR3 protein, CDR3 DNA. A D gene is named only where the DNA matches it firmly. Clone sizes are given selectively: once, few, many, or a class where the clone is expanded.

TRBV4-1,NA,18,TRBD2,TRBJ2-4,CASSQAGGVGSGQNIQYF,TGCGCCAGCAGCCAAGCTGGGGGGGTCGGATCGGGTCAAAACATTCAGTACTTC
TRBV29-1,many,14,NA,TRBJ2-2,CSVHSGTNTGELFF,TGCAGCGTTCATTCCGGGACAAACACCGGGGAGCTGTTTTTT
TRBV5-1,many,19,TRBD1,TRBJ2-7,CASSFQGDPLANHSYEQYF,TGCGCCAGCAGCTTCCAGGGGGACCCACTTGCCAACCACTCCTACGAGCAGTACTTC
TRBV6-5,few,16,NA,TRBJ2-1,CASSYAGTFAYNEQFF,TGTGCCAGCAGTTACGCCGGGACTTTCGCCTACAATGAGCAGTTCTTC
TRBV7-8,NA,14,NA,TRBJ1-1,CASSLVKGGEWAFF,TGTGCCAGCAGCTTAGTTAAGGGGGGTGAGTGGGCTTTCTTT
TRBV12-3/TRBV12-4,NA,14,NA,TRBJ1-5,CASSLKGPTGPQHF,TGTGCCAGCAGTTTAAAAGGCCCCACCGGACCCCAGCATTTT
TRBV4-3,NA,17,NA,TRBJ1-2,CASSQDLGGHRAYGYTF,TGCGCCAGCAGCCAAGATCTGGGCGGGCACAGGGCCTATGGCTACACCTTC
TRBV5-4,many,13,TRBD1,TRBJ2-7,CASSLTGDYEQYF,TGTGCCAGCAGCTTGACAGGGGACTACGAGCAGTACTTC
TRBV5-6,NA,16,TRBD1,TRBJ2-2,CASSYRDRGLTGELFF,TGTGCCAGCAGTTACCGGGACAGGGGGCTCACCGGGGAGCTGTTTTTT
TRBV18,NA,14,TRBD1,TRBJ1-2,CASSPSGQGLGYTF,TGTGCCAGCTCACCCTCGGGACAGGGATTGGGCTACACCTTC
TRBV7-6,NA,13,TRBD1,TRBJ2-5,CASSYTGDETQYF,TGTGCCAGCAGCTACACAGGGGATGAGACCCAGTACTTC
TRBV29-1,NA,14,TRBD1,TRBJ2-7,CSVEGGQDSYEQYF,TGCAGCGTTGAAGGGGGACAGGACTCCTACGAGCAGTACTTC
TRBV4-2,few,16,TRBD2,TRBJ2-7,CASSREVAGSSYEQYF,TGTGCCAGCAGCCGAGAGGTAGCGGGAAGCTCCTACGAGCAGTACTTC
TRBV12-3/TRBV12-4,many,13,NA,TRBJ2-1,CASSFSHENEQFF,TGTGCCAGCAGTTTCTCCCACGAGAATGAGCAGTTCTTC
TRBV7-2,few,13,NA,TRBJ2-1,CASSFRFYNEQFF,TGTGCCAGCAGCTTCCGGTTCTACAATGAGCAGTTCTTC
TRBV4-2,NA,15,NA,TRBJ2-5,CASSHTWGEQETQYF,TGTGCCAGCAGCCATACCTGGGGGGAGCAAGAGACCCAGTACTTC
TRBV11-2,NA,19,TRBD2,TRBJ2-7,CASSSISSGAGGVPYEQYF,TGTGCCAGCAGCTCAATCTCCTCGGGTGCGGGGGGGGTCCCCTACGAGCAGTACTTC
TRBV5-1,NA,15,TRBD1,TRBJ1-2,CASSLEGTVGYGYTF,TGCGCCAGCAGCTTGGAAGGGACAGTAGGGTATGGCTACACCTTC
TRBV19,NA,13,NA,TRBJ2-4,CASSMGHPDIQYF,TGTGCCAGTAGTATGGGACATCCGGACATTCAGTACTTC
TRBV28,NA,14,NA,TRBJ2-1,CASSPEVGSFEQFF,TGTGCCAGCAGTCCGGAGGTGGGGTCCTTTGAGCAGTTCTTC
TRBV7-8,few,16,NA,TRBJ1-2,CASSLEWTNSQYGYTF,TGTGCCAGCAGCTTAGAATGGACTAATTCCCAATATGGCTACACCTTC
TRBV7-9,many,14,NA,TRBJ2-5,CASSLRGKQETQYF,TGTGCCAGCAGCTTACGAGGGAAACAAGAGACCCAGTACTTC
TRBV7-9,NA,16,NA,TRBJ2-5,CASSLGYLLGKETQYF,TGTGCCAGCAGCTTAGGATACCTCCTGGGGAAAGAGACCCAGTACTTC
TRBV4-3,once,15,NA,TRBJ1-5,CASSQEGGQKGPQHF,TGCGCCAGCAGCCAAGAAGGAGGTCAGAAAGGGCCCCAGCATTTT
TRBV2,few,14,TRBD2,TRBJ2-7,CASSAGTSRHEQYF,TGTGCCAGCAGTGCCGGGACTAGCAGACACGAGCAGTACTTC
TRBV9,few,17,TRBD2,TRBJ2-7,CASSPAPGLAGAYEQYF,TGTGCCAGCAGCCCCGCTCCGGGACTAGCGGGGGCCTACGAGCAGTACTTC
TRBV15,few,14,NA,TRBJ2-1,CATSRDYSGNEQFF,TGTGCCACCAGCAGAGATTACAGTGGCAATGAGCAGTTCTTC
TRBV20-1,NA,15,TRBD2,TRBJ2-5,CSARIAGPYQETQYF,TGCAGTGCTAGGATAGCGGGACCGTACCAAGAGACCCAGTACTTC
TRBV30,NA,12,NA,TRBJ1-2,CAWSNRQFGYTF,TGTGCCTGGAGTAATAGGCAGTTTGGCTACACCTTC
TRBV12-3/TRBV12-4,many,12,TRBD1,TRBJ1-1,CASTITGGEAFF,TGTGCCAGCACTATAACAGGGGGTGAAGCTTTCTTT
TRBV7-9,NA,20,NA,TRBJ2-2,CASSLTPGLTFKLNTGELFF,TGTGCCAGCAGCTTAACCCCCGGACTTACCTTCAAACTGAACACCGGGGAGCTGTTTTTT
TRBV27,few,15,TRBD1,TRBJ1-2,CASSPPGQVFYGYTF,TGTGCCAGCAGCCCTCCGGGACAGGTCTTCTATGGCTACACCTTC
TRBV6-5,NA,15,NA,TRBJ2-2,CASSSTATNTGELFF,TGTGCCAGCAGTTCGACAGCTACGAACACCGGGGAGCTGTTTTTT
TRBV5-1,many,15,NA,TRBJ2-7,CASSLGVDGRGEQYF,TGCGCCAGCAGCTTGGGGGTCGACGGCCGAGGGGAGCAGTACTTC
TRBV19,few,15,NA,TRBJ1-5,CASSPGPSSNQPQHF,TGTGCCAGTAGTCCGGGACCTTCCTCCAATCAGCCCCAGCATTTT
TRBV12-3/TRBV12-4,few,14,NA,TRBJ1-5,CASSLGESNQPQHF,TGTGCCAGCAGTTTGGGGGAGAGCAATCAGCCCCAGCATTTT
TRBV20-1,NA,10,NA,TRBJ2-5,CSARGETQYF,TGCAGTGCTAGAGGGGAGACCCAGTACTTC